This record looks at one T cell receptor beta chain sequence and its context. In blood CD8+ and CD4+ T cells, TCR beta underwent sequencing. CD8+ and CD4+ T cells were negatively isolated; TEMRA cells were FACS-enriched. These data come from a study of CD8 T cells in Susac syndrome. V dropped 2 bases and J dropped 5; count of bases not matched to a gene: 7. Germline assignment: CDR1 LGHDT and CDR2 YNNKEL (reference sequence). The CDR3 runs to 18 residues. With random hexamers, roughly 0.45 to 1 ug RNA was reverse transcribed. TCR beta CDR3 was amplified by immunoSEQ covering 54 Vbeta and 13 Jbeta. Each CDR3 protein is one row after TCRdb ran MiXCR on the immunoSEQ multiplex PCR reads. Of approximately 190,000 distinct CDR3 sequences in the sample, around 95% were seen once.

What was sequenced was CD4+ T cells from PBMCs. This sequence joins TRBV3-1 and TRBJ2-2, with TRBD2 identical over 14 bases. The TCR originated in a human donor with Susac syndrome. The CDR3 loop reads CASSQPRLAGGSTGELFF. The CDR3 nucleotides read TGTGCCAGCAGCCAACCTAGACTAGCGGGGGGGAGTACCGGGGAGCTGTTTTTT.